Reported below is one T cell receptor (beta chain). The antigen remains undetermined. These data come from a study of T-cell memory formation after mild COVID-19. Across the whole study: TCR clusters were mostly donor specific. General observations from the study: Still unconfirmed is whether the second-wave clones peaking on day 37 recognized SARS-CoV-2.

V lost 3 bases to trimming and J lost 6 bases, with 11 bases between them. From germline, CDR1 is SGHVS and CDR2 FQNEAQ. The CDR3 sequence is 13 residues long. From 5'RACE with constant-segment primers came TCR alpha and TCR beta cDNA libraries that carried sample barcodes and UMIs. TCRdb called the 5' RACE reads again in MiXCR, with one record for every CDR3 protein. This repertoire shows some 200,000 distinct CDR3 sequences, around 21% found once; its top ten account for more than 20%. The sequence derives from an adult woman who had mild COVID-19 (a few samples of this study predate the infection). Cell type and time point are not known. This chain uses TRBV7-8 with TRBJ1-1; D may be TRBD1 (5 bases). The specimen sequenced was PBMCs or a T cell subset sorted from them (not recorded which). This CDR3 reads CASSFKGLPEAFF. DNA of the CDR3: TGTGCCAGCAGCTTCAAGGGGCTCCCTGAAGCTTTCTTT.